These 18 T cell receptor beta chains share one sample of origin, sequenced in a study of a mutant IDH1 vaccine in newly diagnosed glioma. Indicated time point: week 11, during vaccination. With topical imiquimod, each dose of the vaccine consisted of 300 ug of mutant IDH1 20-mer peptide. Their antigen targets remain unknown. Sequencing was performed with immunoSEQ multiplex PCR; in TCRdb, only in-frame clones are kept and a portion is missing. The sample yields just over 35,000 clones, approximately 80% seen once. The sequencing used peripheral blood mononuclear cells (PBMCs), collected from a glioma patient whose treatment included an IDH1 peptide vaccine. These receptors all come from a woman aged 25 to 39 with glioma. Some clones in this sample may be carry-over from other donors' samples.

The genes are TRBV2 and TRBJ2-5; 9 bases are a match to TRBD1. With the DNA end fitting TRBJ2-7 better, the J assignment may be wrong. The CDR3 loop spans 16 amino acids. From germline, CDR1 is SNHLY and CDR2 FYNNEI. The CDR3 DNA is TGTGCCATCCCCCCGGTACCGGGACAGGGAGGAAACGAGCAGTACTTC. Translating gives CAIPPVPGQGGNEQYF.

The V and J genes are TRBV2 and TRBJ2-3; D is possibly TRBD1 (6 bases). Trimming removed 6 bases at V and 4 bases at J, with 20 bases between. Germline lookup yields CDR1 SNHLY and CDR2 FYNNEI. The CDR3 has 16 amino acids. The chain's CDR3 is CASRASQGEGADTQYF. The CDR3 DNA sequence: TGTGCCAGCAGGGCTTCACAGGGTGAGGGCGCAGATACGCAGTATTTT. Variable domain in full (rest from reference TRBV2 and TRBJ2-3): EPEVTQTPSHQVTQMGQEVILRCVPISNHLYFYWYRQILGQKVEFLVSFYNNEISEKSEIFDDQFSVERPDGSNFTLKIRSTKLEDSAMYFCASRASQGEGADTQYFGPGTRLTVL.

The chain recombines TRBV4-1 with TRBJ2-7; D remains unclear. Trimming shortened V by 3 bases and J by 2 bases, and 20 bases separated the two germline ends. Germline-derived CDR1 and CDR2 are MGHRA and YSYEKL. The length of the CDR3 is 17 residues. The CDR3 bases are TGCGCCAGCAGCCAGGGCTCACTGGGGTACGGAACCTACGAGCAGTACTTC. This codes for CASSQGSLGYGTYEQYF.

The V gene is TRBV6-6, the J gene TRBJ1-2; D is undetermined. CDR1 and CDR2 from the germline V gene are MNHNY and SVGAGI (reference sequence). V gave up 6 bases and J gave up 0 bases, with 17 bases separating them. The CDR3 runs 16 residues. The CDR3, as DNA: TGTGCCAGCAGCCCAACATCGGGCGGACCTAACTATGGCTACACCTTC. Protein sequence: CASSPTSGGPNYGYTF.

This clone has just one count. This rearrangement joins TRBV9 to TRBJ1-2; 11 bases align to TRBD1. Trimming took 2 bases from V and 8 from J; bases not matched to a gene: 8. Germline assignment: CDR1 SGDLS and CDR2 YYNGEE. The CDR3 sequence is 15 residues long. CDR3 residues: CASSVRPGQGDGYTF. CDR3 sequence (DNA): TGTGCCAGCAGCGTTCGACCGGGACAGGGGGACGGCTACACCTTC.

The chain uses TRBV30 and TRBJ2-7, with TRBD1 identical over 8 bases. CDR3 length equals 14 residues. Germline CDR1 reads GTSNPN; CDR2 reads SVGIG (reference sequence). J gave up 1 base and V 2 bases, and 4 bases lay outside the gene matches. For the CDR3, the DNA is TGTGCCTGGAGTCAGGGGGCGATTTCCTACGAGCAGTACTTC. It codes for CAWSQGAISYEQYF.

J is TRBJ1-6 and V is TRBV13; D is ambiguous. Germline V CDR1 and CDR2: PRHDT, FYEKMQ (reference sequence). The CDR3 length is 17 residues. Trimming removed 5 bases from V and 2 bases from J, with 16 bases in between. CDR3: CASSQGNRPTYNSPLHF. For the CDR3, the DNA is TGTGCCAGCAGCCAAGGGAACCGGCCGACCTATAATTCACCCCTCCACTTT.

This clone was seen only a few times. CDR3 sequence (DNA): TGTGCCAGCAGCTTGGGGGGGACAGGGGTCGCTGAAGCTTTCTTT. This encodes CASSLGGTGVAEAFF. The chain recombines TRBV5-6 with TRBJ1-1; 10 bases are shared with TRBD1. V lost 0 bases to trimming and J lost 6 bases; unmatched junction nucleotides: 5. In germline, CDR1 is SGHDT, CDR2 YYEEEE. This CDR3 is built from 15 residues.

This chain connects TRBV15 to TRBJ2-3; perhaps TRBD1 as D (6 bases). The germline gives CDR1 LNHNV, CDR2 YYDKDF (reference sequence). There are 16 residues in the CDR3. Between the trimmed V and J ends, which lost 0 bases and 3 bases, there was a span of 13 bases. The CDR3 DNA reads as TGTGCCACCAGCAGAGATTTGGACAGAGTTACAGATACGCAGTATTTT. Translating gives CATSRDLDRVTDTQYF.

The V and J genes are TRBV9 and TRBJ2-2; no definite D call. The CDR3 is made up of 12 amino acids. V lost 4 bases and J 2 bases, leaving 3 bases between the germline ends. Germline assignment: CDR1 SGDLS and CDR2 YYNGEE. The CDR3 is CASSRNTGELFF. In DNA, the CDR3 is TGTGCCAGCAGCCGCAACACCGGGGAGCTGTTTTTT.

This sequence joins TRBV11-3 and TRBJ2-7; a possible D gene is TRBD2 (5 bases). V lost 5 bases and J 8 bases, leaving 22 bases between the germline ends. The CDR3 spans 15 residues. CDR1 SGHNT and CDR2 YENEEA come from the germline V gene. CDR3 nucleotides: TGTGCCAGCAGCGCTCCCCGTCGGCACGCGGGCAAGCAGTACTTC. Translation gives CASSAPRRHAGKQYF.

The rearrangement links TRBV6-5 to TRBJ2-3, with a tentative D call TRBD1 (7 bases). Trimming took off 0 bases at V and 2 bases at J, with 12 bases between the two ends. Germline V gene sequence: CDR1 MNHEY, CDR2 SVGAGI. The CDR3 has 16 amino acids. The chain's CDR3 is CASSYSSGGHTDTQYF. The CDR3 coding sequence is TGTGCCAGCAGTTACTCGTCAGGGGGGCACACAGATACGCAGTATTTT.

This clone was counted a few times. The chain carries TRBV4-1 and TRBJ1-5, with TRBD1 matching 9 bases. Trimming at V came to 8 bases and at J to 5 bases, leaving 10 bases not matched to a gene. Per the germline V gene, CDR1 is MGHRA and CDR2 is YSYEKL. The CDR3 sequence is 15 residues long. CDR3 bases: TGCGCCAGCGCCTTCAACGACAGGGGGGATCAGCCCCAGCATTTT. It encodes CASAFNDRGDQPQHF.

The J gene is TRBJ1-1, the V gene TRBV7-8; maybe TRBD1 (6 bases). This CDR3 is 17 amino acids long. V was pared by 5 bases and J by 5 bases, with 24 bases between. CDR1 is SGHVS, CDR2 FQNEAQ, per germline. In nucleotides, the CDR3 is TGTGCCAGCAGCCCCGGCAACAGGGAGAGAAGGTGGACTGAAGCTTTCTTT. Translating it yields CASSPGNRERRWTEAFF.

This rearrangement joins TRBV30 to TRBJ2-7; maybe TRBD2 (6 bases). CDR3 length: 14 residues. V lost 2 bases and J lost 0, with 11 bases in between. Germline CDR1 is GTSNPN and CDR2 is SVGIG (reference sequence). CDR3 region: CAWSWDGSSYEQYF. As DNA, the CDR3 is TGTGCCTGGAGTTGGGACGGGAGCTCCTACGAGCAGTACTTC.

The chain has TRBV2 and TRBJ2-5; D gene uncertain. Gene TRBJ2-7 matches the end of the DNA better, so the J call may be wrong. The length of the CDR3 is 13 residues. The germline CDR1 and CDR2 sequences are SNHLY and FYNNEI. The CDR3 region is CASSENGALEQYF. The CDR3 region has the DNA TGTGCCAGCAGTGAGAATGGTGCCCTCGAGCAGTACTTC.

The chain is built from TRBV2 and TRBJ1-2; possible D gene TRBD1, 5 bases. Germline V gives CDR1 SNHLY, CDR2 FYNNEI. The CDR3 is 12 residues long. Trimming left V 8 bases short and J 4 bases short, with 11 bases between. The CDR3 protein is CASGGRLYGYTF. The DNA for the CDR3 is TGTGCCAGCGGGGGACGTCTCTATGGCTACACCTTC.

The CDR3 DNA reads as TGTGCCAGCAGCGCCAGACAGGGGGCCGGTGAGCAGTTCTTC. It codes for CASSARQGAGEQFF. J is TRBJ2-1 and V is TRBV4-2; the match to TRBD1 covers 10 bases. V shed 5 bases and J 9 bases; nucleotides not matched to a gene: 7. CDR3 length: 14 residues. Germline V lookup: CDR1 LGHNA, CDR2 YNFKEQ.